A selection of T cell receptor beta chains follows, all from one sample in a study of blood T cell repertoires in COVID-19. Assay: immunoSEQ multiplex PCR; the TCRdb copy retains only in-frame clones and omits some. The table has hundreds of thousands of clones, approximately 89% seen once; the top ten hold around 9.5%. Input material: PBMCs or T cells enriched from blood (not recorded which). These receptor sequences come from a middle-aged woman who had recovered from COVID-19. Each CDR3 is given with its conserved first and last residue. Each record gives: clone size, D gene, V gene, J gene, CDR3 DNA, CDR3 protein. The D gene is left open where the match is weak. The listing skips clone size in some rows; elsewhere it reads once, few, many or a size class.

clone size: .
D gene: TRBD2
V gene: TRBV7-3
J gene: TRBJ2-1
CDR3 DNA: TGTGCCAGCAGCTTAAGACTAGCGGGAGGGCACGATGAGCAGTTCTTC
CDR3 protein: CASSLRLAGGHDEQFF

clone size: .
D gene: .
V gene: TRBV11-2
J gene: TRBJ2-3
CDR3 DNA: TGTGCCAGCAGCTTAGAAGCTGCGAGAGATACGCAGTATTTT
CDR3 protein: CASSLEAARDTQYF

clone size: .
D gene: .
V gene: TRBV30
J gene: TRBJ2-3
CDR3 DNA: TGTGCCTGGAGTCCTGGACTGACAGATACGCAGTATTTT
CDR3 protein: CAWSPGLTDTQYF

clone size: many
D gene: TRBD2
V gene: TRBV5-6
J gene: TRBJ2-3
CDR3 DNA: TGTGCCAGCAGCGCCCTAGCGGGAGCTGAAGATACGCAGTATTTT
CDR3 protein: CASSALAGAEDTQYF

clone size: .
D gene: .
V gene: TRBV28
J gene: TRBJ1-5
CDR3 DNA: TGTGCCACACTCAGACAGATAAGTATGACGGGCAATCAGCCCCAGCATTTT
CDR3 protein: CATLRQISMTGNQPQHF

clone size: .
D gene: .
V gene: TRBV6-5
J gene: TRBJ2-7
CDR3 DNA: TGTGCCAGCAGTTACTCGAGAGGGGCGGGGGAGCAGTACTTC
CDR3 protein: CASSYSRGAGEQYF

clone size: .
D gene: TRBD2
V gene: TRBV29-1
J gene: TRBJ2-7
CDR3 DNA: TGCAGCGTGCGCGGGGGAGGGTACGAGCAGTACTTC
CDR3 protein: CSVRGGGYEQYF

clone size: .
D gene: TRBD1
V gene: TRBV7-9
J gene: TRBJ1-3
CDR3 DNA: TGTGCCAGCAGCCCTCGGGACAGAGGAAACACCATATATTTT
CDR3 protein: CASSPRDRGNTIYF

clone size: .
D gene: .
V gene: TRBV6-5
J gene: TRBJ2-7
CDR3 DNA: TGTGCCAGCAGTTACCGTTCCGAGCAGTACTTC
CDR3 protein: CASSYRSEQYF

clone size: .
D gene: .
V gene: TRBV19
J gene: TRBJ1-5
CDR3 DNA: TGTGCCAGTAGCTGGAAAGGGAGGGAAGGACAGCCCCAGCATTTT
CDR3 protein: CASSWKGREGQPQHF

clone size: .
D gene: TRBD2
V gene: TRBV20-1
J gene: TRBJ2-5
CDR3 DNA: TGCAGTGCTAGTGGTAGCGGGGGACTAGAGACCCAGTACTTC
CDR3 protein: CSASGSGGLETQYF

clone size: once
D gene: TRBD2
V gene: TRBV9
J gene: TRBJ2-5
CDR3 DNA: TGTGCCAGCAGCTCAAGTTCCCGACTAGCTGGGGAGACCCAGTACTTC
CDR3 protein: CASSSSSRLAGETQYF

clone size: once
D gene: .
V gene: TRBV6-5
J gene: TRBJ1-1
CDR3 DNA: TGTGCCAGCAGACGAACAGGGAACACTGAAGCTTTCTTT
CDR3 protein: CASRRTGNTEAFF

clone size: .
D gene: TRBD2
V gene: TRBV11-2
J gene: TRBJ2-1
CDR3 DNA: TGTGCCAGCAGCCTACAACGGACTAGCGGTTACAATGAGCAGTTCTTC
CDR3 protein: CASSLQRTSGYNEQFF

clone size: once
D gene: TRBD2
V gene: TRBV3-1/TRBV3-2
J gene: TRBJ2-7
CDR3 DNA: TGTGCCAGCAGCCCTCGACTAGCGGGAGTACACGAGCAGTACTTC
CDR3 protein: CASSPRLAGVHEQYF

clone size: .
D gene: .
V gene: TRBV9
J gene: TRBJ2-3
CDR3 DNA: TGTGCCAGCAGCGCCTCCCATTCCGGGACAGATACGCAGTATTTT
CDR3 protein: CASSASHSGTDTQYF

clone size: .
D gene: TRBD2
V gene: TRBV11-3
J gene: TRBJ2-5
CDR3 DNA: TGTGCCAGCAGCTTGGGGACTAGCGGGGGGGAAGAGACCCAGTACTTC
CDR3 protein: CASSLGTSGGEETQYF

clone size: .
D gene: TRBD1
V gene: TRBV5-1
J gene: TRBJ1-2
CDR3 DNA: TGCGCCAGCAGCTTGATGGGACAGGGTAACTATGGCTACACCTTC
CDR3 protein: CASSLMGQGNYGYTF

clone size: .
D gene: .
V gene: TRBV19
J gene: TRBJ2-3
CDR3 DNA: TGTGCCAGTAGTACATTGGCAGCGGCGTGGATAAAAATGGATACGCAGTATTTT
CDR3 protein: CASSTLAAAWIKMDTQYF

clone size: .
D gene: TRBD1
V gene: TRBV19
J gene: TRBJ1-2
CDR3 DNA: TGTGCCAGTAATCCGGACAGGTTCTATGGCTACACCTTC
CDR3 protein: CASNPDRFYGYTF

clone size: .
D gene: .
V gene: TRBV18
J gene: TRBJ1-3
CDR3 DNA: TGTGCCAGCTCGGAGGGTCGGGAAAACACCATATATTTT
CDR3 protein: CASSEGRENTIYF

clone size: once
D gene: TRBD2
V gene: TRBV11-3
J gene: TRBJ2-7
CDR3 DNA: TGTGCCAGCAGCTTAGAGACGGCGCGGGAGACTAGACACGAGCAGTACTTC
CDR3 protein: CASSLETARETRHEQYF

clone size: .
D gene: TRBD2
V gene: TRBV3-1/TRBV3-2
J gene: TRBJ2-1
CDR3 DNA: TGTGCCAGCAGCCCGAGACTAGCGGGGGCGAAGAATGAGCAGTTCTTC
CDR3 protein: CASSPRLAGAKNEQFF

clone size: .
D gene: .
V gene: TRBV9
J gene: TRBJ2-1
CDR3 DNA: TGTGCCAGCAGCGTAGATGCAGGGAAAGTCAATGAGCAGTTCTTC
CDR3 protein: CASSVDAGKVNEQFF

clone size: .
D gene: TRBD1
V gene: TRBV5-4
J gene: TRBJ1-6
CDR3 DNA: TGTGCCAGCAGCGCAGACAGGGCTAATTCACCCCTCCACTTT
CDR3 protein: CASSADRANSPLHF